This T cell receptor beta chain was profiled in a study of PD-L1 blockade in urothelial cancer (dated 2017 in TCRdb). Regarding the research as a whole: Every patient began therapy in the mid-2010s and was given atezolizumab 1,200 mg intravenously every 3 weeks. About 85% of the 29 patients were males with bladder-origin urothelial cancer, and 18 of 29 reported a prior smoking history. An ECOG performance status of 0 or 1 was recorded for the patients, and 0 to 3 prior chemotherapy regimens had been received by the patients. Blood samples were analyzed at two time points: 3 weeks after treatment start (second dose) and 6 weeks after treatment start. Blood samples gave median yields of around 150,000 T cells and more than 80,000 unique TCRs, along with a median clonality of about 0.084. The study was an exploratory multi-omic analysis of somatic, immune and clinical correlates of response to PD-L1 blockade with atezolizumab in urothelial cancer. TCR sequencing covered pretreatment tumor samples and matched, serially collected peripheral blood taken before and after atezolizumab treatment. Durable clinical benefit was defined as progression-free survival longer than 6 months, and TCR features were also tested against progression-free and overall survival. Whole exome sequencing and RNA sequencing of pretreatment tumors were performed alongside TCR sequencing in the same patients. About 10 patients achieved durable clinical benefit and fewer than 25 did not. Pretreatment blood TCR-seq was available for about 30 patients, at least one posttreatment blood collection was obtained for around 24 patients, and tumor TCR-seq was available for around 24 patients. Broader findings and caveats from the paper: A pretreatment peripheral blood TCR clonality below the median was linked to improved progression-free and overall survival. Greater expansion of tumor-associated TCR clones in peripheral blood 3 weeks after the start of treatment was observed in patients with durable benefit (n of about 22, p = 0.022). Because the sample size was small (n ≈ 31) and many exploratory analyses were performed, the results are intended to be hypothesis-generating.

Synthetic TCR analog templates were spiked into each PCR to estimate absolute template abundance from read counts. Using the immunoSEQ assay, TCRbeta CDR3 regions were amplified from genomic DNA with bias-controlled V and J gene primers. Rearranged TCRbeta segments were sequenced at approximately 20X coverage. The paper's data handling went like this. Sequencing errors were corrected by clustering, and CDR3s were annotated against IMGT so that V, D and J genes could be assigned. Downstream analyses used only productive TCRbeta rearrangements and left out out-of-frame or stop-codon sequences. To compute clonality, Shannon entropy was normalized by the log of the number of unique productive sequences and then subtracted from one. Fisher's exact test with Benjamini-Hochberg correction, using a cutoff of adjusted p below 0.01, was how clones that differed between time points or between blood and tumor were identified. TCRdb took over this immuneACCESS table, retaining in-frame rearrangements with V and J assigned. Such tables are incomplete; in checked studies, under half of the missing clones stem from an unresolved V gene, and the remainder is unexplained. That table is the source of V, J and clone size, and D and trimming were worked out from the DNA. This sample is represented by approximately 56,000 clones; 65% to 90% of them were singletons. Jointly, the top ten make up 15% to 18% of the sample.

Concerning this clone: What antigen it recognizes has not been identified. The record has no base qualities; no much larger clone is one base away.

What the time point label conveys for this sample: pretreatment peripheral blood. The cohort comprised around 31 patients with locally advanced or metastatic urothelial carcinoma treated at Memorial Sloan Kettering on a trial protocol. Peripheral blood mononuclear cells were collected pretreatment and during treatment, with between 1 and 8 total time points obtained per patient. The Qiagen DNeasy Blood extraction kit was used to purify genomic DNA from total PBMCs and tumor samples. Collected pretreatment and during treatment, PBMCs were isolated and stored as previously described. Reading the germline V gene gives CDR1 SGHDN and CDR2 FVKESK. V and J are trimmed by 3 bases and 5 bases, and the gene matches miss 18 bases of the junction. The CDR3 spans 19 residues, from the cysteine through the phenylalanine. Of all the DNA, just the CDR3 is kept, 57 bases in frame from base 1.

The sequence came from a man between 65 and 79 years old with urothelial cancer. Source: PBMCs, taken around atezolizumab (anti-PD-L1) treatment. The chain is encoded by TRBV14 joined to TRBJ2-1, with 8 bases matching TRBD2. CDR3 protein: CASSQRKVQTSEWDNEQFF. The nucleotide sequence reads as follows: TGTGCCAGCAGCCAGCGAAAAGTTCAGACTAGCGAGTGGGACAATGAGCAGTTCTTC.